This TCR beta chain was sequenced in a study of shared clonotypes between healthy human individuals. Overall study context: CD4 naive and CD4 memory each took three plates per donor, while CD8 naive took two and CD8 memory one.

Findings and caveats of the study: Generally, estimated richness proved larger in naive subsets than it did in memory subsets. Generation probabilities were higher for clonotypes shared across all four sorted-subset donors than for unshared ones.

Per germline, CDR1 SGHTA and CDR2 FQGTGA. CDR3 size: 12 residues. Generated by immunoSEQ multiplex PCR, the TCRdb table keeps only in-frame clones and is missing some. The sample consists of over a million clones, around 74% of them appearing once. About this clone itself: Its antigen is currently unknown. This could be a read error, since a much larger clone is one nucleotide away.

Sample: memory CD4+ T cells sorted from blood. Subset described: CD45RA-negative fraction. The TCR was taken from a man aged 18 to 29 in good health. This rearrangement joins TRBV7-3 to TRBJ2-2; D is undetermined. Written as DNA, the CDR3 is TGTGCCAGCAGCTTAAACAACGGGGAGCTGTTTTTT. Protein: CASSLNNGELFF.